These T cell receptor beta chains were read from a single sample in a study of T-cell memory formation after mild COVID-19. TCRdb called the 5' RACE reads again in MiXCR, with one record for every CDR3 protein. The table shows roughly 180,000 distinct CDR3 sequences, with 11% occurring only once. Sequencing was carried out using PBMCs or a T cell subset sorted from them (not recorded which). These receptors were obtained from a young man who had mild COVID-19 (a few samples of this study predate the infection). Cell type and time point are not known. Both conserved end residues are part of each CDR3. D genes are given only for firm matches. Where a row states a size, it is once, few, many or the class of an expanded clone; other rows omit it.

v_call,clone_size,j_call,d_call,cdr3_nt,cdr3_aa
TRBV20-1,many,TRBJ2-5,.,TGCAGTGCTTCCGGGACGGCGGGGACCCAGTACTTC,CSASGTAGTQYF
TRBV6-5,few,TRBJ1-6,.,TGTGCCAGCAGTGCACGCGGTGGGTCACCCCTCCACTTT,CASSARGGSPLHF
TRBV19,few,TRBJ2-5,.,TGTGCCAGTATGGCGGGGGCACGACAGACCCAGTACTTC,CASMAGARQTQYF
TRBV2,few,TRBJ1-1,.,TGTGCCAGCAGCGGACGGATCGCGAACACTGAAGCTTTCTTT,CASSGRIANTEAFF
TRBV7-2,few,TRBJ1-5,.,TGTGCCAGCAGCTTACGATCGGGGAATCAGCCCCAGCATTTT,CASSLRSGNQPQHF
TRBV5-1,few,TRBJ1-3,TRBD1,TGCGCCAGCAGCTTGGAGACAGGGGGCACTGGAAACACCATATATTTT,CASSLETGGTGNTIYF
TRBV7-2,.,TRBJ2-2,.,TGTGCCAGCAGGAAGGGGGGTAACACCGGGGAGCTGTTTTTT,CASRKGGNTGELFF
TRBV11-2,few,TRBJ2-7,.,TGTGCCAGCAGCTCCCCAGGATTTGGGCAGTACTTC,CASSSPGFGQYF
TRBV6-2/TRBV6-3,.,TRBJ1-2,TRBD1,TGTGCCAGCAGACAAACCGGGACAGACTATGGCTACACCTTC,CASRQTGTDYGYTF
TRBV9,.,TRBJ2-3,TRBD2,TGTGCCAGCAGCGCTCACGCACTAGCGGGGGTCACAGATACGCAGTATTTT,CASSAHALAGVTDTQYF
TRBV20-1,many,TRBJ2-4,TRBD1,TGCAGTGCTAGAGATAGAGGACAGGGGAGATTGATGGGCAACATTCAGTACTTC,CSARDRGQGRLMGNIQYF
TRBV6-5,few,TRBJ2-1,TRBD2,TGTGCCAGCCGCCGGGGGGGATTAGATGGTTATGAGCAGTTCTTC,CASRRGGLDGYEQFF
TRBV7-9,.,TRBJ2-5,.,TGTGCCAGCAGCCCTAAGACCCGGATTCAAGAGACCCAGTACTTC,CASSPKTRIQETQYF
TRBV7-2,few,TRBJ1-2,.,TGTGCCAGCAGCGAACAGGGCATCGGTGGCTACACCTTC,CASSEQGIGGYTF
TRBV20-1,.,TRBJ2-4,.,TGCAGTGCTAGCCTCAGAGGGGATCAGTACTTC,CSASLRGDQYF
TRBV19,few,TRBJ2-2,TRBD2,TGTGCCAGTAGTATAACTAGCGGGGGGCCTAACACCGGGGAGCTGTTTTTT,CASSITSGGPNTGELFF
TRBV2,many,TRBJ1-6,.,TGTGCCAGCAGCCCCCTGGCCGGGAATTCACCCCTCCACTTT,CASSPLAGNSPLHF
TRBV4-1,.,TRBJ2-3,TRBD2,TGCGCCAGCAGCCAAGAGGGTCCCCTAGCGGGGAGCACAGATACGCAGTATTTT,CASSQEGPLAGSTDTQYF
TRBV7-3,.,TRBJ2-5,.,TGTGCCAGCAGCTCAACCGGGGGGCTGGAAGAGACCCAGTACTTC,CASSSTGGLEETQYF
TRBV10-3,few,TRBJ2-3,.,TGTGCCGTCGGGACATCGAGGACAGATACGCAGTATTTT,CAVGTSRTDTQYF
TRBV6-2/TRBV6-3,.,TRBJ2-5,TRBD1,TGTGCCAGCAGTGGACAGGGTTCAGAGACCCAGTACTTC,CASSGQGSETQYF
TRBV4-1,.,TRBJ2-4,.,TGCGTCAGCAGCCAGACGGTATCACTAGCCAAAAACATTCAGTACTTC,CVSSQTVSLAKNIQYF
TRBV9,few,TRBJ2-3,TRBD1,TGTGCCAGCAGCGTGGACAGGGGGCTCGATACGCAGTATTTT,CASSVDRGLDTQYF
TRBV5-6,many,TRBJ2-5,.,TGTGCCAGCAGCTTGTTCACAGAGACCCAGTACTTC,CASSLFTETQYF
TRBV7-2,.,TRBJ2-5,.,TGTGCCAGCAGCTTAGTGCCCAGGGGCCGAGAGACCCAGTACTTC,CASSLVPRGRETQYF
TRBV5-1,few,TRBJ2-7,.,TGCGCCAGCAGCTTGGGCAGGGATTATTTCTTCTACGAGCAGTACTTC,CASSLGRDYFFYEQYF
TRBV24-1,few,TRBJ2-5,.,TGTGCCACCAGTGATCAGAGGGAGACCCAGTACTTC,CATSDQRETQYF
TRBV7-2,many,TRBJ2-3,.,TGTGCCAGCAGCTTAGGAGCACCCAGAACAGATACGCAGTATTTT,CASSLGAPRTDTQYF
TRBV12-3/TRBV12-4,.,TRBJ1-4,TRBD1,TGTGCCAGCAGTTTGACAGGGCTGGGCGAAAAACTGTTTTTT,CASSLTGLGEKLFF
TRBV7-8,few,TRBJ1-4,.,TGTGCCAGCAGCTTAGATCAGATTAATGAAAAACTGTTTTTT,CASSLDQINEKLFF
TRBV4-2,few,TRBJ2-2,.,TGTGCCAGCAGCCAAGAGGCAGGGACGGAAACCGGGGAGCTGTTTTTT,CASSQEAGTETGELFF
TRBV19,few,TRBJ2-5,.,TGTGCCAGTAGTATCATGGAGGGGGCTGGAGAGACCCAGTACTTC,CASSIMEGAGETQYF
TRBV20-1,.,TRBJ2-5,TRBD1,TGCAGCGCGAACCGGGACAGGGTAGAGACCCAGTACTTC,CSANRDRVETQYF
TRBV20-1,few,TRBJ2-3,.,TGCAGTTGCCCGGGATTCACAGATACGCAGTATTTT,CSCPGFTDTQYF
TRBV7-2,many,TRBJ2-5,TRBD2,TGTGCCAGCAGCGCCCGACTAGCGCAAGAGACCCAGTACTTC,CASSARLAQETQYF
TRBV11-2,few,TRBJ1-4,TRBD1,TGTGCCAGCAGCTCCATCAGGGGGCGAGGTGAAAAACTGTTTTTT,CASSSIRGRGEKLFF
TRBV12-3/TRBV12-4,few,TRBJ2-3,.,TGTGCCAGCAGTCCCCGCCCGCAGAGCACAGATACGCAGTATTTT,CASSPRPQSTDTQYF
TRBV4-3,.,TRBJ2-7,TRBD1,TGCGCCAGCAGCCCCGGGGACAGGGTTGGTGTGTACGAGCAGTACTTC,CASSPGDRVGVYEQYF
TRBV13,.,TRBJ2-7,TRBD1,TGTGCCAGCAGCTTGAGCACACAGGGGGCCCACGAGCAGTACTTC,CASSLSTQGAHEQYF
TRBV5-5,few,TRBJ2-3,TRBD1,TGTGCCAGCAGCACTACAGGGGTTTTTACAGATACGCAGTATTTT,CASSTTGVFTDTQYF
TRBV7-2,few,TRBJ1-1,.,TGTGCCAGCAGCTTAACTCTCGGTAGCGGCACTGAAGCTTTCTTT,CASSLTLGSGTEAFF